These 14 T cell receptor beta chains were all obtained from the same sample, sequenced in a study of CD8+CD57+ T cells in acquired aplastic anemia. Flow cytometry had shown expanded CD8+CD57+ cells in the patients chosen for sequencing. According to the study, genomic DNA was the template for TCR beta VDJ and CDR3 profiling. One entry per CDR3 protein results from TCRdb running MiXCR on the reads. Of approximately 160,000 distinct CDR3 sequences in the sample, roughly half were seen once. Specimen: sorted CD4+, CD8+, or CD8+CD57+ T cells (not recorded which) from PBMCs. Receptors originate from a human donor with aplastic anemia.

As to this clonotype: One junction end disagrees with the germline gene, perhaps due to a read error. The V gene is TRBV30, the J gene TRBJ1-4; tentative D call: TRBD1 (5 bases). The CDR3 is made up of 15 amino acids. Germline V gives CDR1 GTSNPN, CDR2 SVGIG (reference sequence). CDR3 sequence: CAWSGLGLGDEKLSF. CDR3 nucleotide sequence: TGTGCCTGGAGTGGGCTGGGGCTAGGTGATGAAAAACTGTCTTTT.

This clonotype was picked up many times. The V and J genes are TRBV20-1 and TRBJ2-4; 11 nucleotides align to TRBD2. Trimming took 5 bases from V and 8 from J; bases not matched to a gene: 11. The CDR3 is made up of 15 amino acids. CDR1 is DFQATT and CDR2 is SNEGSKA in the germline V gene (reference sequence). The CDR3 spells CSAARASGRKDIQYF. The CDR3, as DNA: TGCAGTGCTGCTAGGGCTAGCGGGAGGAAGGACATTCAGTACTTC.

This clonotype was recorded many times. This chain links TRBV5-4 with TRBJ1-2; no definite D call. V lost 2 bases, J lost 5 bases, and 16 bases lay in between. CDR1 SGHNT and CDR2 YYREEE come from the germline V gene (reference sequence). The CDR3 loop spans 15 amino acids. As DNA, the CDR3 is TGTGCCAGCAGCTTAGACCCCCACTTCTCGTATGGCTACACCTTC. It translates to CASSLDPHFSYGYTF.

This clonotype was observed many times. This chain links TRBV20-1 with TRBJ2-3; possible D gene TRBD2, 5 bases. V was shortened by 3 bases and J by 4 bases, with 14 bases between the two germline ends. This CDR3 region has 14 residues. Per the germline V gene, CDR1 is DFQATT and CDR2 is SNEGSKA (reference sequence). In nucleotides, the CDR3 is TGCAGTGCTAGGAGCGGAGTTTCCCCAGATACGCAGTATTTT. This sequence encodes CSARSGVSPDTQYF.

This clonotype appeared many times. The chain uses TRBV24-1 and TRBJ2-2; 14 nucleotides line up with TRBD2. CDR3 length: 16 residues. Trimming took 10 bases from V and 4 from J; bases not matched to a gene: 7. Germline CDR1 is KGHDR and CDR2 is SFDVKD. CDR3 residues: CATGTSGRGSTGELFF. CDR3 coding DNA: TGTGCCACTGGGACTAGCGGGAGAGGGAGCACCGGGGAGCTGTTTTTT.

This clonotype was seen many times. The V gene is TRBV10-3, the J gene TRBJ2-7, with TRBD2 matching 10 bases. CDR1 is ENHRY, CDR2 SYGVKD, per germline. V shed 4 bases, J shed 6 bases, and the junction held 6 bases outside the gene matches. The CDR3 consists of 14 residues. The CDR3 loop is CAISGLAGDGEQYV. CDR3 DNA sequence: TGTGCCATCAGTGGGCTAGCGGGAGACGGCGAGCAGTACGTC.

The chain carries TRBV11-2 and TRBJ2-3; 11 bases are shared with TRBD2. This CDR3 spans 15 amino acids. V gave up 9 bases and J gave up 2 bases; unmatched junction bases: 7. The germline V gene encodes CDR1 SGHAT and CDR2 FQNNGV. The CDR3 DNA reads as TGTGCCAGTAGTGGTAGCGGGGGGGCCACAGATACGCAGTATTTT. Translated, it gives CASSGSGGATDTQYF.

The rearrangement joins TRBV6-5 to TRBJ2-1; 8 nucleotides match TRBD1. V lost 6 bases to trimming and J lost 13 bases; unmatched junction nucleotides: 17. Germline V gene lookup returns CDR1 MNHEY and CDR2 SVGAGI. There are 15 residues in the CDR3. The CDR3 nucleotides are TGTGCCAGCAGCCCCGGGACAGGAGTTACAATGAGTCAGTTCTTC. Its translation: CASSPGTGVTMSQFF.

This chain joins TRBV15 and TRBJ2-7, with TRBD2 matching 7 bases. CDR3 size: 15 residues. V lost 1 base, J lost 5 bases, and 8 bases stayed unmatched. Germline V gene lookup returns CDR1 LNHNV and CDR2 YYDKDF (reference sequence). Written as DNA, the CDR3 is TGTGCCACCAGCAGAGTCGGGGGGTCAGGGAACGAGCAGTACGTC. Translation: CATSRVGGSGNEQYV.

In its sample, this clonotype was seen many times. The chain combines TRBV14 with TRBJ2-1; TRBD2 matches 12 bases. CDR1 and CDR2 from the germline V gene are SGHDN and FVKESK. With 0 bases clipped from V and 5 bases from J, the junction kept 8 bases outside the gene matches. The CDR3 is 18 amino acids. The CDR3 DNA sequence: TGTGCCAGCAGCCAAGATCTGCCACTAGCGGGAGGTGACAATGAGCAGTTCTTC. Translating it yields CASSQDLPLAGGDNEQFF.

This clonotype appeared many times. This chain connects TRBV6-1 to TRBJ1-2, with D perhaps matching TRBD1 (6 bases). Germline V lookup: CDR1 MNHNS, CDR2 SASEGT. CDR3 length equals 12 residues. The germline V and J ends were trimmed by 5 bases and 6 bases, with 10 bases remaining between them. CDR3 amino acids: CASSPQGDGYTF. The CDR3 DNA reads as TGTGCCAGCAGTCCACAGGGAGATGGCTACACCTTC.

V is TRBV10-3 and J is TRBJ2-7; 11 bases match TRBD1. This CDR3 has 14 amino acids. Unmatched junction bases numbered 7, after V lost 7 bases and J lost 5 bases. The germline gives CDR1 ENHRY, CDR2 SYGVKD. Written as DNA, the CDR3 is TGTGCCATCAATTCGGGACAGGGGGGAAACGAGCAGTACTTC. Encoded protein: CAINSGQGGNEQYF.

This clonotype was observed many times. The genes are TRBV11-2 and TRBJ2-5; 8 bases map to TRBD2. Germline trimming cut 5 bases from V and 5 bases from J; bases unmatched to any gene: 7. The CDR3 is made up of 14 amino acids. Germline CDR1 and CDR2: SGHAT and FQNNGV. The DNA for the CDR3 is TGTGCCAGCAGCCCGAGGACTAGCAGCGAGACCCAGTACTTC. Encoded protein: CASSPRTSSETQYF.

The chain couples TRBV29-1 to TRBJ2-3; tentatively, D is TRBD1 (6 bases). V was cut by 6 bases and J by 1 base, with 8 bases left in between. The CDR3 loop spans 12 amino acids. Germline CDR1 reads SQVTM; CDR2 reads ANQGSEA. CDR3 in amino acids: CSVRTGTDTQYF. DNA of the CDR3: TGCAGCGTCAGGACAGGCACAGATACGCAGTATTTT.